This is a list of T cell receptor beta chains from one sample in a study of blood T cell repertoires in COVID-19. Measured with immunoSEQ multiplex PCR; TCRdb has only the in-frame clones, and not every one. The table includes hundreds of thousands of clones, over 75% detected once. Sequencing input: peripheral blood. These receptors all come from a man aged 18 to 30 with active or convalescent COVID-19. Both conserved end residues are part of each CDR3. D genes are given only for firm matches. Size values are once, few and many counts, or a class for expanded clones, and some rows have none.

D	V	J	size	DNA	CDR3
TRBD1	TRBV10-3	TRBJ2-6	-	TGTGCCATCAGTGAGTCAGGACAGGTGATCTCTGGGGCCAACGTCCTGACTTTC	CAISESGQVISGANVLTF
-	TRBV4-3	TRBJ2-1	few	TGCGCCAGCAGCCAAGATTTAACTTCGGGGGAGGCTGGACATGAGCAGTTCTTC	CASSQDLTSGEAGHEQFF
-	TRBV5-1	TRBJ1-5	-	TGCGCCAGCAGCTTGGTCGGAGGGACGGATCAGCCCCAGCATTTT	CASSLVGGTDQPQHF
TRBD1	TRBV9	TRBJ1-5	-	TGTGCCAGCAGCGTGGGACAGGGGACCGATCAGCCCCAGCATTTT	CASSVGQGTDQPQHF
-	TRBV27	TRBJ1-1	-	TGTGCCAGCAGTTATGGGACAATAGATGAAGCTTTCTTT	CASSYGTIDEAFF
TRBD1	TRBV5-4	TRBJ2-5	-	TGTGCCAGCAGCTTGGTACAGGGGTTTGCGGAGACCCAGTACTTC	CASSLVQGFAETQYF
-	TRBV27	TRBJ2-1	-	-	CASSSSTGLAEQFF
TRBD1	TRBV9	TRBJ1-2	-	TGTGCCAGCAGCGTAGAGGTTACAGGGGCACATGGCTACACCTTC	CASSVEVTGAHGYTF
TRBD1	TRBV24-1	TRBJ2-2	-	TGTGCCACCAGCCCGGGACAGGGGTCGACTGTGGCGGCCGGGGAGCTGTTTTTT	CATSPGQGSTVAAGELFF
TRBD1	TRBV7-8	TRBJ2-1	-	TGTGCCAGCAGCCTGCCGGGACAGGGGGCGAGCAATGAGCAGTTCTTC	CASSLPGQGASNEQFF
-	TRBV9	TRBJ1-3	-	TGTGCCAGCAGCCGCCGGGGCTCTGGAAACACCATATATTTT	CASSRRGSGNTIYF
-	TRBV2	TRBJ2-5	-	TGTGCCAGCAGTGGGCGGGCCCTCCAAGAGACCCAGTACTTC	CASSGRALQETQYF
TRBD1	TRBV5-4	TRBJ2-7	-	TGTGCCAGCAGCTTGGAGACAGGGCGACGCTACGAGCAGTACTTC	CASSLETGRRYEQYF
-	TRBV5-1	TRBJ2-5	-	TGCGCCAGCAGCTTGGAGGGGACTGGGAACCAAGAGACCCAGTACTTC	CASSLEGTGNQETQYF
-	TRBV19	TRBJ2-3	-	TGTGCCAGTAGTATTATTGGACTGGGTGATACGCAGTATTTT	CASSIIGLGDTQYF
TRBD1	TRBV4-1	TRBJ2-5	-	TGCGCCAGCAGCCAAGGGACAGGGGGCCGCGGAGAGACCCAGTACTTC	CASSQGTGGRGETQYF
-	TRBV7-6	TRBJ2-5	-	TGTGCCAGCAGCTTAGAGGTGCAGGGCCAAGAGACCCAGTACTTC	CASSLEVQGQETQYF
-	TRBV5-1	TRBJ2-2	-	TGCGCCAGCAGCCAGTCCGACAGGAACACCGGGGAGCTGTTTTTT	CASSQSDRNTGELFF
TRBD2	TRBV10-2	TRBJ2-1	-	TGCGCCAGCAGAGGACTAGCGGGGGGGCCCTACAATGAGCAGTTCTTC	CASRGLAGGPYNEQFF
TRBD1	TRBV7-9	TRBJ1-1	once	TGTGCCAGCAGCAACCGGGACAGGGGGCGTTCGAGCACTGAAGCTTTCTTT	CASSNRDRGRSSTEAFF
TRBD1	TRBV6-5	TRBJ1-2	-	TGTGCCAGCAGTTACGGGACAGGGGGAAACTATGGCTACACCTTC	CASSYGTGGNYGYTF
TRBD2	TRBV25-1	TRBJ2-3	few	TGTGCCAGCAGTGAATCCGGACTAGCGGGGGAGGTAGATACGCAGTATTTT	CASSESGLAGEVDTQYF
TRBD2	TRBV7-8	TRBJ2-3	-	TGTGCCAGCAGCCCTACCCCGGGAGGTTTCGGCACAGATACGCAGTATTTT	CASSPTPGGFGTDTQYF
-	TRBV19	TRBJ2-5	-	TGTGCCAGTAGTTATTCTTCCGGGACACCGCAAGAGACCCAGTACTTC	CASSYSSGTPQETQYF
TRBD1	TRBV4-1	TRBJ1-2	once	TGCGCCAGCAGCCAAGAAAAGGGGGCAGGCTATGGCTACACCTTC	CASSQEKGAGYGYTF
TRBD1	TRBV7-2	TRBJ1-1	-	TGTGCCAGCAGCCCAGACAGGGTTCAAACTGAAGCTTTCTTT	CASSPDRVQTEAFF